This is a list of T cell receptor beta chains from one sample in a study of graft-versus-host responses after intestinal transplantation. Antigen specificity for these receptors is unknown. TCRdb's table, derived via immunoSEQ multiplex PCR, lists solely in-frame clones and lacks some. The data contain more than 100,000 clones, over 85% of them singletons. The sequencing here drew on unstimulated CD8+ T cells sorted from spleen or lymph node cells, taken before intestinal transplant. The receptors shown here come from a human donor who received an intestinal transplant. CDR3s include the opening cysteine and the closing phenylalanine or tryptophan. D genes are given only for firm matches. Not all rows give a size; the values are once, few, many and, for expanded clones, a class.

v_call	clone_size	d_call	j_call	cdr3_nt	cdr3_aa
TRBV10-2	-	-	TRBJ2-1	TGCGCCAGCAAGTTGAGGGGCTCCTACAATGAGCAGTTCTTC	CASKLRGSYNEQFF
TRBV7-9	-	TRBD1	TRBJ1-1	TGTGCCAGCAGCCCAAGCGGGACAGGGAGTTTTGTCTCTGAAGCTTTCTTT	CASSPSGTGSFVSEAFF
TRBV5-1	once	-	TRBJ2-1	TGCGCCAGCAGCTTCCCTCGTACCGGGTTTTCTGGTGGTGAGCAGTTCTTC	CASSFPRTGFSGGEQFF
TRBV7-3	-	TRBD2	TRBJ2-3	TGTGCCAGCAGCTTGGGAGGCGGGGGGGCTACAGATACGCAGTATTTT	CASSLGGGGATDTQYF
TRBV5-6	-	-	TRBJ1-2	TGTGCCAGCACCGGGGGAGGTAGGGATGGCTACACCTTC	CASTGGGRDGYTF
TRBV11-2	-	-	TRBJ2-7	TGTGCCAGCAGCTTAGAAACCTACGAGCAGTACTTC	CASSLETYEQYF
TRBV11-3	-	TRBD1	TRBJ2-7	TGTGCCAGCAGTCGTACAGGGGGCAACGAGCAGTACTTC	CASSRTGGNEQYF
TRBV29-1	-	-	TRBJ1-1	TGCAGCACCCTGGGGGGGGTGGAAGCTTTCTTT	CSTLGGVEAFF
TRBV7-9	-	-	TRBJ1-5	TGTGCCAGCAGCTTGCTTGATGCTCAGCCCCAGCATTTT	CASSLLDAQPQHF
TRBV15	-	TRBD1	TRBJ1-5	TGTGCCACCAGCTCTGACAGGGGGACATACAATCAGCCCCAGCATTTT	CATSSDRGTYNQPQHF
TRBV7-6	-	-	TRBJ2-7	TGTGCCAGCAGCTTAAGAGGACAGTCCTACGAGCAGTACTTC	CASSLRGQSYEQYF
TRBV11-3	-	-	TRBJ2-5	TGTGCCAGCAGCCGTGGGCTGGCAGAACCTAACCAAGAGACCCAGTACTTC	CASSRGLAEPNQETQYF
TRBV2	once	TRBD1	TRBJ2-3	TGTGCCAGCAGCCGGACAGGACGCACAGATACGCAGTATTTT	CASSRTGRTDTQYF
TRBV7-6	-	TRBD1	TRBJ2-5	TGTGCCAGCAGCTTAGTGGTTGAAGGGGGCGTGGAGACCCAGTACTTC	CASSLVVEGGVETQYF
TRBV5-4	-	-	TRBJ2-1	TGTGCCAGCAGCCATCCTATCGACAATGAGCAGTTCTTC	CASSHPIDNEQFF
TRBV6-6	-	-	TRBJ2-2	TGTGCCAGCAGTGAGAGTTTCACCGGGGAGCTGTTTTTT	CASSESFTGELFF
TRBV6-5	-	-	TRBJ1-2	TGTGCCAGGGGATATAAGGTCGATCCCCACTGTGGCTACACCTTC	CARGYKVDPHCGYTF
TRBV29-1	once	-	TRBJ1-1	TGCAGCGTTGAACCGGAGGGACTCTCGGACGGATTGGCTTTCTTT	CSVEPEGLSDGLAFF
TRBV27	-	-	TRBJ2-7	TGTGCCAGCAGTTCGGGGGACAGACCTTACGAGCAGTACTTC	CASSSGDRPYEQYF
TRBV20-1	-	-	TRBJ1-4	TGCAGTGCCGAGAGTAGAAAACTGTTTTTT	CSAESRKLFF
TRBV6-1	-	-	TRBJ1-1	TGTGCCAGCAGTGAGGCGGGGACTGAAGCTTTCTTT	CASSEAGTEAFF
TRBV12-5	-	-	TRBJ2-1	TGTGCTAGTGGTGGACTAGGGGGCAATGAGCAGTTCTTC	CASGGLGGNEQFF
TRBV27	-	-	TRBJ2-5	TGTGCCAGCAGTTGGGGACCAGAGGGGGGAGAGACCCAGTACTTC	CASSWGPEGGETQYF
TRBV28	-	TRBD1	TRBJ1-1	TGTGCCAGCAGTTTGACAGGGTTGGGGAACACTGAAGCTTTCTTT	CASSLTGLGNTEAFF
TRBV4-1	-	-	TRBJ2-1	TGCGCCAGCAGCCAATCACTAGGGGGGTTGAATGAGCAGTTCTTC	CASSQSLGGLNEQFF
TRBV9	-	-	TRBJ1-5	TGTGCCAGCAGCGACGACGGTACGGCCCAGCCCCAGCATTTT	CASSDDGTAQPQHF
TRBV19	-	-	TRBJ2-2	TGTGCCAGTAGTTTGGGGGCCGGGGGGGAGCTGTTTTTT	CASSLGAGGELFF
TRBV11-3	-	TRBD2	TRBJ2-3	TGTGCCAGCAGCTCCGGGACTAGCTTACCCGATACGCAGTATTTT	CASSSGTSLPDTQYF
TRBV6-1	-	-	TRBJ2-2	TGTGCCAGCAGTCGGGGGAACACCGGGGAGCTGTTTTTT	CASSRGNTGELFF
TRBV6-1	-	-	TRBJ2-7	TGTGCCAGCTTGGGGCAGTACTTC	CASLGQYF
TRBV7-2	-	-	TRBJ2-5	TGTGCCAGCAGCTTAGTGGTCGGGGGAGGCGAGACCCAGTACTTC	CASSLVVGGGETQYF
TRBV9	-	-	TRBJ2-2	TGTGCCAGCAGCGTAGATGGGGGACGCACCGGGGAGCTGTTTTTT	CASSVDGGRTGELFF
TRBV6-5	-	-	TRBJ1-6	TGTGCCAGCAGTGATAATAATTCACCCCTCCACTTT	CASSDNNSPLHF
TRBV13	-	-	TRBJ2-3	TGTGCCAGCAGCGAAGGGTCTAGCGTCACAGATACGCAGTATTTT	CASSEGSSVTDTQYF
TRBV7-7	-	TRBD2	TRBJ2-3	TGTGCCAGCAGCTTAGAGACTAGCGGGGGGGTCGGAGATACGCAGTATTTT	CASSLETSGGVGDTQYF
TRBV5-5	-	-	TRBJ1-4	TGTGCCAGCAGCTTGGTGGGGGAAGCTAATGAAAAACTGTTTTTT	CASSLVGEANEKLFF
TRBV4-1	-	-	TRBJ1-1	TGCGCCAGCAGCCAAGGAGAAAACACTGAAGCTTTCTTT	CASSQGENTEAFF
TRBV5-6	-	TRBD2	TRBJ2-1	TGTGCCAGCAGCTTGGCCATCGCGGGGGGGTGGAATGAGCAGTTCTTC	CASSLAIAGGWNEQFF
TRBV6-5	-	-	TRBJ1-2	TGTGCCAGCGGCAGCACCGGGGAGGAAGGCTACACCTTC	CASGSTGEEGYTF
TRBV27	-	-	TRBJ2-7	TGTGCCAGCAGTTCCCTAGGGGCCGCCTTACCCGAGCAGTACTTC	CASSSLGAALPEQYF
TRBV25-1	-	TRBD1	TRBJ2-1	TGTGCCAGCAGCTCCCCAGGGGGCACCTACAATGAGCAGTTCTTC	CASSSPGGTYNEQFF
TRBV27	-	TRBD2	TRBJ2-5	TGTGCCAGCAGTTTCGGGGGGGCAGAGACCCAGTACTTC	CASSFGGAETQYF